The 32 T cell receptor beta chains below come from one sample, sequenced in a study of identical twins. TCRdb recomputed calls from the 5' RACE reads with MiXCR, one row per CDR3 protein. The repertoire consists of about 240,000 distinct CDR3 sequences, with 9.5% to 15% occurring once and the leading ten covering 4% to 5%. In addition, the sample was reused for a study of yellow fever vaccine responses in identical twins.

The sequencing input was memory (CD45RO+) T cells sorted from blood. All receptors derive from a woman between 18 and 30 years old in good health.

This clonotype occurred a few times. J is TRBJ2-7 and V is TRBV12-3 or TRBV12-4; 9 bases agree with TRBD2. V was clipped by 3 bases and J by 6 bases; unmatched bases: 9. The CDR3 is 15 amino acids. The CDR3 protein is CASSFGSGSLGEQYF. The CDR3 coding sequence is TGTGCCAGCAGTTTCGGTAGCGGGAGCCTGGGCGAGCAGTACTTC.

The genes are TRBV12-3 or TRBV12-4 and TRBJ1-3; the D is unclear. This CDR3 is 14 amino acids long. The germline V and J ends were trimmed by 3 bases and 3 bases, with 9 bases remaining between them. The CDR3 DNA reads TGTGCCAGCAGTTTGCTGGGTGGTGGAAACACCATATATTTT. Amino acids: CASSLLGGGNTIYF.

V and J are TRBV20-1 and TRBJ2-7; no definite D call. Trimming cost V 2 bases and J 2 bases, with 7 bases left between them. Germline-derived CDR1 and CDR2 are DFQATT and SNEGSKA (reference sequence). The CDR3 is 12 amino acids. CDR3 sequence (DNA): TGCAGTGCTAGAAAGCCCCCCTACGAGCAGTACTTC. Translated: CSARKPPYEQYF.

The chain has TRBV29-1 and TRBJ1-2; TRBD1 matches at 8 bases. The V gene end was trimmed by 7 bases and the J gene end by 5 bases; junction bases not matched to a gene: 3. Per the germline V gene, CDR1 is SQVTM and CDR2 is ANQGSEA. This CDR3 has 11 amino acids. The DNA of the CDR3 is TGCAGCGCCCAGGGGGCGTATGGCTACACCTTC. Translating it yields CSAQGAYGYTF.

This clonotype showed up just a few times. This chain uses TRBV29-1 with TRBJ2-1, with 7 bases aligning to TRBD1. Germline loops: CDR1 SQVTM, CDR2 ANQGSEA. The V gene end was trimmed by 7 bases and the J gene end by 5 bases; junction bases not matched to a gene: 8. The CDR3 runs 13 residues. CDR3 DNA: TGCAGCGCCCAGACAGGGCCAAACAATGAGCAGTTCTTC. Protein sequence: CSAQTGPNNEQFF.

This clonotype has just a few counts. This rearrangement joins TRBV5-6 to TRBJ2-7; D gene uncertain. Germline V gene lookup returns CDR1 SGHDT and CDR2 YYEEEE. With 3 bases removed from V and 0 bases from J, the gap between germline ends came to 13 bases. The CDR3 extends over 15 amino acids. CDR3 residues: CASSYFGPNSYEQYF. Here the CDR3 DNA reads TGTGCCAGCAGCTACTTCGGGCCTAACTCCTACGAGCAGTACTTC. Filled out from reference TRBV5-6 and TRBJ2-7, the complete variable domain reads DAGVTQSPTHLIKTRGQQVTLRCSPKSGHDTVSWYQQALGQGPQFIFQYYEEEERQRGNFPDRFSGHQFPNYSSELNVNALLLGDSALYLCASSYFGPNSYEQYFGPGTRLTVT.

This clonotype was counted a few times. The V call is TRBV27, the J call TRBJ2-3; 8 bases agree with TRBD2. CDR3 length: 13 residues. Germline V CDR1 and CDR2: MNHEY, SMNVEV (reference sequence). V lost 8 bases to trimming and J lost 6 bases; unmatched junction nucleotides: 7. The CDR3 nucleotides are TGTGCCAGCCAGAATAGCGGGGAGGATACGCAGTATTTT. It specifies CASQNSGEDTQYF.

This clonotype was counted between two and nine times. The rearrangement links TRBV19 to TRBJ2-5; 10 bases line up with TRBD2. The length of the CDR3 is 18 residues. The ends lost 6 bases at V and 3 bases at J; junction bases unmatched: 16. Germline loops: CDR1 LNHDA, CDR2 SQIVND (reference sequence). The CDR3 nucleotides read TGTGCCAGTAGCATCCCAGCGGGAGGGGCCCGATTCAAAGAGACCCAGTACTTC. Translation: CASSIPAGGARFKETQYF.

This clonotype appeared many times. The V call is TRBV12-3 or TRBV12-4, the J call TRBJ2-5; D not certain. The V end lost 4 bases, the J end lost 5 bases, and 5 bases lay between the germline ends. The CDR3 totals 11 residues. CDR3 in amino acids: CASSSAETQYF. In DNA form, the CDR3 reads TGTGCCAGCAGTTCCGCGGAGACCCAGTACTTC.

Only a few counts were recorded for this clonotype. The chain combines TRBV20-1 with TRBJ1-4; TRBD1 matches 9 bases. CDR1 is DFQATT and CDR2 is SNEGSKA in the germline V gene (reference sequence). The CDR3 totals 15 residues. V lost 6 bases and J lost 10; bases outside the gene matches: 15. The CDR3 DNA sequence: TGCAGTGCCAGATCCGGGGGACAGGGTTGGGTAAAACTGTTTTTT. Translation: CSARSGGQGWVKLFF.

This clonotype was detected ten times or more. The genes are TRBV12-5 and TRBJ2-1, with unresolved D. Germline loops: CDR1 LGHNT, CDR2 FRNRAP. There are 11 residues in the CDR3. The V and J ends lost 0 bases and 6 bases respectively, with 0 bases between them. Here the CDR3 reads CASGLVNEQFF. CDR3 DNA: TGTGCTAGTGGTTTGGTCAATGAGCAGTTCTTC.

The chain recombines TRBV11-3 with TRBJ2-2; 10 positions match TRBD2. Germline V gene sequence: CDR1 SGHNT, CDR2 YENEEA. J was trimmed by 6 bases and V by 5 bases; bases with no gene match: 6. The CDR3 is 15 amino acids. CDR3 loop: CASSLSGGDAGELFF. For the CDR3, the DNA is TGTGCCAGCAGCCTCAGCGGGGGGGACGCCGGGGAGCTGTTTTTT.

The V gene is TRBV27, the J gene TRBJ2-3, with D uncertain. V lost 4 bases to trimming and J lost 6 bases, with 5 bases between them. CDR3 length: 11 amino acids. The V gene's germline CDR1 is MNHEY and CDR2 SMNVEV (reference sequence). The CDR3 reads CASSWVDTQYF. In DNA form, the CDR3 reads TGTGCCAGCAGTTGGGTCGATACGCAGTATTTT.

This clonotype showed up many times. The chain has TRBV12-3 or TRBV12-4 and TRBJ2-3; D not resolved. V dropped 6 bases and J dropped 2 bases, with 9 bases sitting between them. This CDR3 is 13 amino acids long. The CDR3 spells CASSGPLTDTQYF. The CDR3 DNA is TGTGCCAGCAGCGGGCCTCTCACAGATACGCAGTATTTT.

This clonotype was recorded a few times. This chain uses TRBV14 with TRBJ2-5, with 10 bases matching TRBD1. Trimming cost V 3 bases and J 5 bases; bases outside gene matches: 6. The germline V gene encodes CDR1 SGHDN and CDR2 FVKESK. The CDR3 runs to 15 residues. The chain's CDR3 is CASSQRQGATETQYF. The CDR3 bases are TGTGCCAGCAGCCAGCGACAGGGGGCCACCGAGACCCAGTACTTC.

DNA for the CDR3: TGCAGCGCAGTAGAGGGTCCGGGATACAATGAGCAGTTCTTC. Its translation is CSAVEGPGYNEQFF. The V call is TRBV29-1, the J call TRBJ2-1; D may be TRBD2 (5 bases). The CDR3 has 14 residues. V was clipped by 7 bases and J by 4 bases, with 17 bases between them. Germline V gene data show CDR1 as SQVTM and CDR2 as ANQGSEA.

This clonotype has only a few counts. The CDR3 is CASSVVEQSIQYF. In DNA, the CDR3 is TGTGCCAGCAGCGTAGTAGAGCAGTCTATTCAGTACTTC. The J gene is TRBJ2-4, the V gene TRBV9; no clear D gene. CDR1 and CDR2 from the germline V gene are SGDLS and YYNGEE. The CDR3 length is 13 residues. V lost 0 bases and J lost 10, with 11 bases in between.

The chain employs TRBV7-2 and TRBJ2-1, with D possibly being TRBD2 (6 bases). Germline CDR1 reads SGHTA; CDR2 reads FQGNSA. Trimming took 5 bases from V and 6 from J, leaving 17 bases between them. The CDR3 extends over 15 amino acids. DNA of the CDR3: TGTGCCAGCAGCCGTAATCCGGGACTGGGCAATGAGCAGTTCTTC. Translation gives CASSRNPGLGNEQFF.

The V call is TRBV6-2 or TRBV6-3, the J call TRBJ2-3, with D perhaps matching TRBD1 or TRBD2 (5 bases each). This CDR3 region has 14 residues. Germline values: CDR1 MNHEY, CDR2 SVGEGT. Trimming took off 5 bases at V and 3 bases at J, with 12 bases between the two ends. CDR3 sequence (DNA): TGTGCCAGCAGTGGAATAGAGGGGACAGATACGCAGTATTTT. It encodes CASSGIEGTDTQYF.

This clonotype was seen a handful of times. The CDR3 bases are TGTGCCAGCAGTGGGGGACTAGCGGGGGGAGATACGCAGTATTTT. Translating gives CASSGGLAGGDTQYF. The rearrangement links TRBV6-1 to TRBJ2-3; 15 nucleotides match TRBD2. The CDR3 length is 15 residues. Unmatched junction bases numbered 1, after V lost 4 bases and J lost 5 bases. CDR1 and CDR2 from the germline V gene are MNHNS and SASEGT.

This rearrangement joins TRBV10-1 to TRBJ2-3; weak D call: TRBD2 (5 bases). This CDR3 has 16 amino acids. CDR1 WNHNN and CDR2 SYGVQD come from the germline V gene (reference sequence). V was pared by 3 bases and J by 7 bases, with 20 bases between. CDR3 DNA: TGCGCCAGCAGTGACGCCCAAAGCGGCCGCCAAAATACGCAGTATTTT. Its translation is CASSDAQSGRQNTQYF.

This clonotype was detected once. This chain uses TRBV28 with TRBJ2-1; D is perhaps TRBD1 or TRBD2 (5 bases each). Germline CDR1 and CDR2: MDHEN and SYDVKM. CDR3 size: 15 residues. V was cut by 5 bases and J by 6 bases, with 17 bases left in between. The CDR3: CASSTGTPRGNEQFF. The DNA for the CDR3 is TGTGCCAGCAGTACCGGGACCCCCCGAGGCAATGAGCAGTTCTTC.

Only a few counts were recorded for this clonotype. The chain has TRBV20-1 and TRBJ2-5, with D possibly TRBD2 on 6 matching bases. The CDR3 is made up of 15 amino acids. The germline V and J ends were trimmed by 0 bases and 7 bases, with 18 bases remaining between them. Germline CDR1 is DFQATT and CDR2 is SNEGSKA (reference sequence). CDR3 amino acids: CSARDLGSRLGTQYF. Written as DNA, the CDR3 is TGCAGTGCTAGAGATCTCGGGAGTCGGTTAGGGACCCAGTACTTC.

This clonotype has a handful of counts. This chain connects TRBV6-1 to TRBJ1-5; 11 bases are a match to TRBD1. V lost 6 bases to trimming and J lost 2 bases; unmatched junction nucleotides: 9. From germline, CDR1 is MNHNS and CDR2 SASEGT. The length of the CDR3 is 17 residues. The CDR3 nucleotides read TGTGCCAGCAGCCTAGACGGGACAGGGGGTGGCAATCAGCCCCAGCATTTT. Its translation is CASSLDGTGGGNQPQHF.

The genes are TRBV29-1 and TRBJ2-7; 12 bases map to TRBD2. The CDR3 is 17 residues long. Germline loops: CDR1 SQVTM, CDR2 ANQGSEA. V dropped 6 bases and J dropped 0; count of bases not matched to a gene: 12. The CDR3 sequence: CSVRSGPTSGSSYEQYF. The CDR3 DNA reads TGCAGCGTGAGATCAGGGCCGACTAGCGGGAGCTCCTACGAGCAGTACTTC.

CDR3 bases: TGTGCCAGTAACGCCAGGGCACGGACTGAAGCTTTCTTT. Amino acids: CASNARARTEAFF. V gene TRBV28 combines with J gene TRBJ1-1; TRBD1 might be the D (5 bases). V lost 9 bases and J 5 bases, leaving 16 bases between the germline ends. CDR1 is MDHEN and CDR2 is SYDVKM in the germline V gene. The CDR3 runs 13 residues.

In this sample, this clonotype turned up a few times. The chain couples TRBV28 to TRBJ2-1; D possibly corresponds to TRBD2 (5 bases). The CDR3 runs to 13 residues. V dropped 2 bases and J dropped 9 bases, with 11 bases sitting between them. Germline loops: CDR1 MDHEN, CDR2 SYDVKM. The CDR3 is CASSLRLLGEQFF. The CDR3 coding sequence is TGTGCCAGCAGTTTAAGACTACTCGGTGAGCAGTTCTTC. The full variable domain, in which reference TRBV28 and TRBJ2-1 provide the parts outside the CDR3, is DVKVTQSSRYLVKRTGEKVFLECVQDMDHENMFWYRQDPGLGLRLIYFSYDVKMKEKGDIPEGYSVSREKKERFSLILESASTNQTSMYLCASSLRLLGEQFFGPGTRLTVL.

The rearrangement links TRBV20-1 to TRBJ1-6; D is undetermined. The V end was cut by 4 bases, the J end by 3 bases, with 7 bases between. The CDR3 consists of 13 residues. The germline CDR1 and CDR2 sequences are DFQATT and SNEGSKA (reference sequence). CDR3 protein: CSAKAGYNSPLHF. The CDR3 DNA reads TGCAGTGCTAAGGCAGGCTATAATTCACCCCTCCACTTT.

This clonotype has at least ten counts. J is TRBJ2-7 and V is TRBV15; D is unresolved. Between the trimmed V and J ends, which lost 0 bases and 3 bases, there was a span of 3 bases. Germline assignment: CDR1 LNHNV and CDR2 YYDKDF (reference sequence). This CDR3 spans 12 amino acids. The CDR3 loop reads CATSRDSYEQYF. In DNA, the CDR3 is TGTGCCACCAGCAGAGATAGCTACGAGCAGTACTTC.

This clonotype showed up many times. The chain combines TRBV9 with TRBJ2-1; 9 bases fit TRBD2. The V gene's germline CDR1 is SGDLS and CDR2 YYNGEE. J lost 4 bases, V lost 4 bases, and 9 bases had no gene match. This CDR3 is 16 amino acids long. The chain's CDR3 is CASSTTPTSGYNEQFF. CDR3 sequence (DNA): TGTGCCAGCAGCACCACTCCGACTAGCGGATACAATGAGCAGTTCTTC.

This clonotype was recorded many times. A read error may produce the germline difference seen at one junction end. V is TRBV7-7 and J is TRBJ2-2; 10 nucleotides agree with TRBD2. CDR1 is SSHAT and CDR2 is FNYEAQ in the germline V gene (reference sequence). The CDR3 length is 16 residues. CDR3 sequence reads: CASSSMTSGYTGELFF. Written as DNA, the CDR3 is TGTGCTAGCAGCTCCATGACTAGCGGGTATACCGGGGAGCTGTTTTTT.

The J gene is TRBJ2-5, the V gene TRBV12-3 or TRBV12-4; TRBD2 aligns across 7 bases. CDR3 size: 16 residues. The ends lost 3 bases at V and 5 bases at J; junction bases unmatched: 12. In nucleotides, the CDR3 is TGTGCCAGCAGTTTGGTGTGGGAGGGCCGTGCGGAGACCCAGTACTTC. It codes for CASSLVWEGRAETQYF.